This T cell receptor beta chain was recorded in a study of blood T cell repertoires in COVID-19. The wider study: Italy, Spain and the United States were the sources of the convalescent and acute COVID-19 samples. PBMCs, B-cell-depleted T cells, or T cells were the source of the cDNA or gDNA that made up the material.

With 6 bases clipped from V and 8 bases from J, the junction kept 8 bases outside the gene matches. The CDR3 runs 14 residues. Germline V gives CDR1 SGHAT, CDR2 FQNNGV. Methods used by the authors: Nucleated cell number was recorded as an estimate derived from reference gene primer amplification. Clones were sequenced by immunoSEQ multiplex PCR, and TCRdb holds only the in-frame ones, with some missing. D and trimming were read from the DNA, whereas the V and J calls and clone size are those reported in that table. There are around 97,000 clones in the sample; approximately 87% occur only once, and approximately 12% lies in the top ten.

This TCR derives from a human donor in a cohort sampled during active or convalescent COVID-19. The chain links TRBV11-2 to TRBJ1-4; 8 bases are shared with TRBD1. Sequencing was done on a sample of peripheral blood. In DNA, the CDR3 is TGTGCCAGCAGGTCGCCCGACAGGGGCGAAAAACTGTTTTTT. Amino acid sequence: CASRSPDRGEKLFF.